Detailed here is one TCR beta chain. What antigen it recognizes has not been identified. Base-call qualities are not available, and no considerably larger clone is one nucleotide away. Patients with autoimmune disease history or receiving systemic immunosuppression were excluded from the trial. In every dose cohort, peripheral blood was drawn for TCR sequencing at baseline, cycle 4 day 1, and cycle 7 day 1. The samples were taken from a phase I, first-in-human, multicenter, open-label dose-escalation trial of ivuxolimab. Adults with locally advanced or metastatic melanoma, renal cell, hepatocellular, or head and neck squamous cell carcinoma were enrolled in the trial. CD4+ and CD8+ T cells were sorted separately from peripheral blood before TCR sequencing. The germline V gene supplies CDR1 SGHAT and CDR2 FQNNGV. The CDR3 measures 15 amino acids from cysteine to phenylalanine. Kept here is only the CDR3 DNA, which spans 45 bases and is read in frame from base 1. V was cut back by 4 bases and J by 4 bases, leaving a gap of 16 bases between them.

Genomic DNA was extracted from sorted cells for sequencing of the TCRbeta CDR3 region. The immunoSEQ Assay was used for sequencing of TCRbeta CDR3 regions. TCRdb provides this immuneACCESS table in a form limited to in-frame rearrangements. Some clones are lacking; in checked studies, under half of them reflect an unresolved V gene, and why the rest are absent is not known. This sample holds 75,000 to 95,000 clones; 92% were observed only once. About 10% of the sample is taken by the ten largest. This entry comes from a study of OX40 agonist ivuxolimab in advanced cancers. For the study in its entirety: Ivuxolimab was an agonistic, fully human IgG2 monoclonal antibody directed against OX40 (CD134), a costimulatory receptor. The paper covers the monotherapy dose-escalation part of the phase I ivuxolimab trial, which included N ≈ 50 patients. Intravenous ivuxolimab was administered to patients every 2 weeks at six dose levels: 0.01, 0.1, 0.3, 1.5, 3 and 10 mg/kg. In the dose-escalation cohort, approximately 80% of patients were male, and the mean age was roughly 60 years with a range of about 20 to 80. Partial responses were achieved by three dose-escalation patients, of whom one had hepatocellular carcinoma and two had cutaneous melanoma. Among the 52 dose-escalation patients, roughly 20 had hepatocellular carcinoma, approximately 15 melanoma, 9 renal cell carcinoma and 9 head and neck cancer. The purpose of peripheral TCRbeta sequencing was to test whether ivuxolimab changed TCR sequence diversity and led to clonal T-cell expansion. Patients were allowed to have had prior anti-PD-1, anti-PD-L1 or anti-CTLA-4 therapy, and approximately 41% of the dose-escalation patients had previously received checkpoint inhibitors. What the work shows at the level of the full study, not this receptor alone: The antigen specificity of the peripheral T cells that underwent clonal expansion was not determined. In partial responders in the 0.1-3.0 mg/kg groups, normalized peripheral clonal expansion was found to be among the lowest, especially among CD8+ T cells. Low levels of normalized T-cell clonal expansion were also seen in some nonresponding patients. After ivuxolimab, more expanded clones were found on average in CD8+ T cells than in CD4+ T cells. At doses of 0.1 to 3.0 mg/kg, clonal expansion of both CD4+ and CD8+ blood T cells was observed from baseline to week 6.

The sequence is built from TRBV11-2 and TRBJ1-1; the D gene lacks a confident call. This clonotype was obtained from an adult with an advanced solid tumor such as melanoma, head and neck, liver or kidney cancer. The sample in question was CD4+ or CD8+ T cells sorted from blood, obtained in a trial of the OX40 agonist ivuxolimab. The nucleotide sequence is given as TGTGCCAGCAGCTCCATTCCTGGGCCCGCCACTGAAGCTTTCTTT. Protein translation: CASSSIPGPATEAFF.